These T cell receptor beta chains were read from a single sample in a study of CD8+CD57+ T cells in acquired aplastic anemia. In TCRdb, the reads were re-called with MiXCR into one record per CDR3 protein. The sample carries about 270,000 distinct CDR3 sequences, 55% to 65% recorded once. The sequencing input was sorted CD4+, CD8+, or CD8+CD57+ T cells (not recorded which) from PBMCs. Receptors originate from a human donor with severe aplastic anemia or a healthy control (not recorded which). Each CDR3 is given with its conserved first and last residue. Each record gives: V gene, J gene, CDR3 protein.

V gene: TRBV20-1
J gene: TRBJ2-5
CDR3 protein: CSASSHRAGAQYF

V gene: TRBV7-9
J gene: TRBJ2-5
CDR3 protein: CASRPKPGRQETQYF

V gene: TRBV6-4
J gene: TRBJ2-1
CDR3 protein: CASSPGGAYNEQFF

V gene: TRBV28
J gene: TRBJ2-4
CDR3 protein: CASCSNIQYF

V gene: TRBV2
J gene: TRBJ1-6
CDR3 protein: CASRPQGSPLHF

V gene: TRBV29-1
J gene: TRBJ1-2
CDR3 protein: CSAFVTDSNYGYTF

V gene: TRBV11-2
J gene: TRBJ2-2
CDR3 protein: CASSLRGVSTGELFF

V gene: TRBV7-7
J gene: TRBJ2-1
CDR3 protein: CASSLAGPISYNEQFF

V gene: TRBV2
J gene: TRBJ2-7
CDR3 protein: CASSTGTGGLWGYEQYF

V gene: TRBV20-1
J gene: TRBJ1-6
CDR3 protein: CSAISGTGRNSPLHF

V gene: TRBV2
J gene: TRBJ2-1
CDR3 protein: CASSDGLAGNYNEQFF

V gene: TRBV6-5
J gene: TRBJ1-6
CDR3 protein: CASSWGLDNSPLHF

V gene: TRBV24-1
J gene: TRBJ2-7
CDR3 protein: CATSDSGGRYEQYF

V gene: TRBV7-2
J gene: TRBJ2-5
CDR3 protein: CASSLGRRLAGPYQETQYF

V gene: TRBV3-1
J gene: TRBJ1-2
CDR3 protein: CASSQDVGRFNYGYTF

V gene: TRBV10-3
J gene: TRBJ2-5
CDR3 protein: CAISVRDRERETQYF

V gene: TRBV19
J gene: NA
CDR3 protein: CASSRAGGPYNEQFF